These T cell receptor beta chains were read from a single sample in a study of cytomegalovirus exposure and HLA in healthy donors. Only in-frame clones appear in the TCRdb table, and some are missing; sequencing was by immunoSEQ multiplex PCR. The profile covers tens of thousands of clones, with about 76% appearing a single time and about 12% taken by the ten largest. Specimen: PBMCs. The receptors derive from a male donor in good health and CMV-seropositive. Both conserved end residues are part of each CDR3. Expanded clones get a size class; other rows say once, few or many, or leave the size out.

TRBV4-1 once CASSGGVINYEQYF
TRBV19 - CASSIDPWTVPSYGYTF
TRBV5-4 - CASSLVGALTDTQYF
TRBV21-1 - CASSKWSGREHNEQFF
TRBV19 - CASQDRGRLSYGYTF
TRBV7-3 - CASSLAGVPRETQYF
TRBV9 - CASSVSAGGSEQYF
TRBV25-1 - CASSEFEVLSEQYF
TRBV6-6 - CASSYAGAYNEQFF
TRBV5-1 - CASSSLAGGYTDTQYF
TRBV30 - CAWSKSETGGQYF
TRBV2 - CASSASEGAWPQHF
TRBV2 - CASRIERRVYNSPLHF
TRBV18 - CASTWDSANTGELFF
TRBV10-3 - CAISAAGVVNEQFF
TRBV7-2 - CASSLALRATGGTEAFF
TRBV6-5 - CASSPGLAGTGELFF
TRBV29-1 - CSVPMTTRDTEAFF
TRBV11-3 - CASSPDQGRGIVNEQFF
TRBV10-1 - CASSPDRGTLETQYF
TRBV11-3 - CASSRPGTGNMDTQYF
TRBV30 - CAWSGQGFGQPQHF
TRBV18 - CASSRTGTETSPLHF
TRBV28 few CASRVPRVTTEAFF
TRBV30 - CAWSPGQGAEKLFF
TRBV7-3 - CASSPDLSYEQYF
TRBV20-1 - CSAREGNEQFF
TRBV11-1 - CASSTNGGQETQYF
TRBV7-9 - CASSLSSFEGTLF
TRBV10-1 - CARRHRGPDSPLHF
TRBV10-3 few CATYRGQGAYEQYF
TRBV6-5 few CASRLGAGYTF
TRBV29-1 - CSATRLAGGFGEQFF
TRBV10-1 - CASNPSGRGEQFF
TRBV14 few CASSQYFRDRETTEAFF
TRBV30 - CAWGTGNGNTIYF
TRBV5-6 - CASSFQRGSTDTQYF
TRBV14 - CASSQDRGGRIF
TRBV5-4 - CASSLSGGAPYEQYF
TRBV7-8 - CASSLVLWGQGTEQFF
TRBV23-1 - CASSQAGRGDFNEQYF
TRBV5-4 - CASSLLGLAGGLYQETQYF
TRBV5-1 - CASSSGTGTGTYEQYF
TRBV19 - CASSKPGLAGGATSNTGELFF